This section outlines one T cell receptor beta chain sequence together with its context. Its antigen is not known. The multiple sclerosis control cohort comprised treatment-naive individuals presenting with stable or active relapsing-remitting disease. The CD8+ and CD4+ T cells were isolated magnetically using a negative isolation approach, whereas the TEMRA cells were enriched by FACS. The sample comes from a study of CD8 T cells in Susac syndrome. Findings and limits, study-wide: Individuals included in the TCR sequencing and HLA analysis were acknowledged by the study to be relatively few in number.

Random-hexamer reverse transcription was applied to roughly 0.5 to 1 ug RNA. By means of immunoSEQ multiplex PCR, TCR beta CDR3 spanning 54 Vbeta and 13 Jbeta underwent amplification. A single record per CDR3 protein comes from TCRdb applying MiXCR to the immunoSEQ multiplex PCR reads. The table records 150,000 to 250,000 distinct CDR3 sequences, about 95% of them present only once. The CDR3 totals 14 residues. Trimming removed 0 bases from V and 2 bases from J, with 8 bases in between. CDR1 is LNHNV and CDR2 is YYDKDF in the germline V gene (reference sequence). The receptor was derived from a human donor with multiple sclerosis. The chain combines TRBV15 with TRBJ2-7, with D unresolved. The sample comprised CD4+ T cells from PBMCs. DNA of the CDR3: TGTGCCACCAGCAGAGATAGGGTAGCCTACGAGCAGTACTTC. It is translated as CATSRDRVAYEQYF.